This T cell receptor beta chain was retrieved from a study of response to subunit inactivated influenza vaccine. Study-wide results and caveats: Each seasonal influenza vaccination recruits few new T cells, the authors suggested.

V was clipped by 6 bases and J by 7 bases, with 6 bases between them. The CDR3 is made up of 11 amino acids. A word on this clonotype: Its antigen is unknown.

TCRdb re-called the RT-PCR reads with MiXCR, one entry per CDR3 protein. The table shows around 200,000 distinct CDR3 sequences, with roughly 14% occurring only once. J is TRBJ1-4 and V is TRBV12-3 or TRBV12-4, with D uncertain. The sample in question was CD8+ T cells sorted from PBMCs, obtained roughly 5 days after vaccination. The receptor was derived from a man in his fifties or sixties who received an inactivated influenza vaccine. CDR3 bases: TGTGCCAGCAGCATAGGTGAAAAACTGTTTTTT. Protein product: CASSIGEKLFF.